Listed here are 17 T cell receptor beta chains from one sample, sequenced in a study of T-cell reconstitution after alpha-beta-depleted transplantation in children. TCRbeta library preparation incorporated unique molecular identifiers. TCRdb passed the PCR reads through MiXCR, listing each CDR3 protein once. The data contain 500,000 to 600,000 distinct CDR3 sequences, around 20% of them singletons. Specimen: PBMCs from the stem cell graft donor, collected from the stem cell graft. These receptors were taken from a human donor who donated a stem cell graft to a child with acute lymphoblastic leukemia.

The V gene is TRBV14, the J gene TRBJ2-6; D may match TRBD1 or TRBD2 (5 bases each). Trimming shortened V by 0 bases and J by 4 bases, and 13 bases separated the two germline ends. CDR1 SGHDN and CDR2 FVKESK come from the germline V gene. This CDR3 region has 17 residues. This chain's CDR3 is CASSQEGVGRGANVLTF. The CDR3 region has the DNA TGTGCCAGCAGCCAAGAGGGAGTGGGGCGAGGGGCCAACGTCCTGACTTTC. Looking up the rest from reference TRBV14 and TRBJ2-6 gives the full variable domain: EAGVTQFPSHSVIEKGQTVTLRCDPISGHDNLYWYRRVMGKEIKFLLHFVKESKQDESGMPNNRFLAERTGGTYSTLKVQPAELEDSGVYFCASSQEGVGRGANVLTFGAGSRLTVL.

The CDR3 DNA sequence: TGTGCCAGCAGCTTATCGAGGACGGATGGCTACACCTTC. This gives the protein CASSLSRTDGYTF. V gene TRBV7-9 combines with J gene TRBJ1-2; no clear D. In germline, CDR1 is SEHNR, CDR2 FQNEAQ (reference sequence). Trimming removed 2 bases at V and 6 bases at J, with 10 bases between. The CDR3 is 13 amino acids.

There are a few counts of this clonotype. CDR3 region: CSARSASGSYYEQYF. Written as DNA, the CDR3 is TGCAGTGCTAGGAGCGCTAGCGGGAGTTACTACGAGCAGTACTTC. The chain employs TRBV20-1 and TRBJ2-7, with 10 bases lining up with TRBD2. With V trimmed by 3 bases and J by 3 bases, 8 bases remained unmatched. Germline V lookup: CDR1 DFQATT, CDR2 SNEGSKA (reference sequence). CDR3 length: 15 amino acids.

The chain employs TRBV7-9 and TRBJ2-1; 7 bases are shared with TRBD2. Germline V gene data show CDR1 as SEHNR and CDR2 as FQNEAQ (reference sequence). The J segment lost 7 bases and the V segment lost 5 bases, leaving 11 bases of the junction unmatched. This CDR3 comprises 15 residues. In DNA form, the CDR3 reads TGTGCCAGCAGCCCTCCATGGGTGGGAGGGAATGAGCAGTTCTTC. Protein product: CASSPPWVGGNEQFF.

This chain's CDR3 is CASSQGGKARAFF. The CDR3 nucleotides read TGTGCCAGCAGTCAAGGTGGGAAAGCGAGAGCTTTCTTT. The genes are TRBV6-1 and TRBJ1-1; D remains unclear. From germline, CDR1 is MNHNS and CDR2 SASEGT. V lost 5 bases, J lost 10 bases, and 17 bases lay in between. CDR3 size: 13 residues.

This clonotype was picked up a small number of times. The rearrangement links TRBV20-1 to TRBJ1-1, with D tentatively TRBD1 (5 bases). The CDR3 spans 11 residues. Germline loops: CDR1 DFQATT, CDR2 SNEGSKA (reference sequence). V gave up 0 bases and J gave up 6 bases, with 5 bases separating them. CDR3 bases: TGCAGTGCTAGAGAGGGACCTGAAGCTTTCTTT. It yields the protein CSAREGPEAFF.

V usage is TRBV5-6 and J usage is TRBJ2-2; D remains ambiguous. Germline V gene data show CDR1 as SGHDT and CDR2 as YYEEEE. CDR3 length: 12 amino acids. V lost 3 bases and J lost 3, with 3 bases in between. CDR3 region: CASSWDTGELFF. DNA of the CDR3: TGTGCCAGCAGCTGGGACACCGGGGAGCTGTTTTTT.

The sample holds a few counts of this clonotype. The chain couples TRBV7-9 to TRBJ2-1, with 7 bases lining up with TRBD2. Trimming took 3 bases from V and 7 from J; bases not matched to a gene: 6. Per the germline V gene, CDR1 is SEHNR and CDR2 is FQNEAQ (reference sequence). The CDR3 runs to 14 residues. The CDR3: CASSFQAGLNEQFF. CDR3 DNA sequence: TGTGCCAGCAGCTTTCAAGCGGGACTGAATGAGCAGTTCTTC.

The genes are TRBV4-2 and TRBJ1-5; 7 bases align to TRBD1. V lost 1 base, J lost 4 bases, and 7 bases stayed unmatched. Germline V gene lookup returns CDR1 LGHNA and CDR2 YNFKEQ. This CDR3 is built from 16 residues. DNA for the CDR3: TGTGCCAGCAGCCAAGTTTCAGGGGGTAGTAATCAGCCCCAGCATTTT. It specifies CASSQVSGGSNQPQHF.

There are a few counts of this clonotype. CDR3 region: CASSGPRTYNEQFF. The CDR3 DNA reads TGTGCCAGCAGTGGCCCCCGTACCTACAATGAGCAGTTCTTC. The chain combines TRBV27 with TRBJ2-1; D remains unclear. The V gene lost 5 bases and the J gene lost 2 bases, with 10 bases spanning the gap. Per the germline V gene, CDR1 is MNHEY and CDR2 is SMNVEV (reference sequence). This CDR3 has 14 residues.

This clonotype has more than one count but fewer than ten. This chain connects TRBV20-1 to TRBJ2-1, with TRBD2 identical over 10 bases. The germline V gene has CDR1 DFQATT and CDR2 SNEGSKA (reference sequence). The CDR3 extends over 16 amino acids. Trimming removed 0 bases from V and 6 bases from J; junction bases left unmatched: 8. DNA of the CDR3: TGCAGTGCTAGAGAGAATAGCGGGAGGTCCGGCAATGAGCAGTTCTTC. Its protein is CSARENSGRSGNEQFF.

This clonotype was found a few times. This chain links TRBV11-3 with TRBJ2-7; 7 bases are a match to TRBD2. Germline V gene lookup returns CDR1 SGHNT and CDR2 YENEEA. The CDR3 spans 14 residues. V trimming: 2 bases; J trimming: 7 bases; junction bases outside the gene matches: 8. The CDR3 coding sequence is TGTGCCAGCAGCTTATCGGGAGGCGCTAAAGAGCAGTACTTC. This sequence encodes CASSLSGGAKEQYF.

This clonotype appeared a few times. The chain has TRBV12-2 and TRBJ1-1; the DNA was not used to check the table's D call, TRBD1. TRBV12-2 is classified as a pseudogene. The CDR3 is 19 amino acids. CDR3 bases: TGTGCAAGTCGCTTAGCTACGTCTAGGGGGTCCAATCAAATCACTGAAGCTTTCTTT. It translates to CASRLATSRGSNQITEAFF.

Here the CDR3 reads CASSLGSDRVRVEQFF. The CDR3 DNA reads TGCGCCAGCAGCTTGGGATCGGACAGGGTACGTGTTGAGCAGTTCTTC. This chain links TRBV5-1 with TRBJ2-1, with 8 bases that match TRBD1. The CDR3 length is 16 residues. V lost 0 bases, J lost 9 bases, and 11 bases stayed unmatched. Germline V gene lookup returns CDR1 SGHRS and CDR2 YFSETQ.

The chain couples TRBV3-1 to TRBJ2-5, with a possible D match to TRBD2 (5 bases). Germline loops: CDR1 LGHDT, CDR2 YNNKEL (reference sequence). There are 17 residues in the CDR3. Trimming took off 1 base at V and 5 bases at J, with 20 bases between the two ends. CDR3 sequence (DNA): TGTGCCAGCAGCCAAGCGGAGGAGAGTAGACTACGGGAGACCCAGTACTTC. Translation gives CASSQAEESRLRETQYF.

The chain recombines TRBV20-1 with TRBJ1-2; D not resolved. The CDR3 covers 9 residues. Germline assignment: CDR1 DFQATT and CDR2 SNEGSKA (reference sequence). V was clipped by 8 bases and J by 7 bases, with 8 bases between them. CDR3 protein: CSLRGGYTF. The CDR3 bases are TGCAGTCTTCGAGGTGGCTACACCTTC.

This clonotype was seen a handful of times. The chain combines TRBV5-1 with TRBJ1-2; D is unclear. Germline V gene lookup returns CDR1 SGHRS and CDR2 YFSETQ. V was clipped by 0 bases and J by 0 bases, with 6 bases between them. The CDR3 totals 14 residues. The CDR3: CASSLVPANYGYTF. DNA for the CDR3: TGCGCCAGCAGCTTGGTGCCAGCTAACTATGGCTACACCTTC.